These 14 T cell receptor beta chains came from one sample sequenced in a study of CD8+ T cells in alopecia areata. Noted treatment: oral pan-JAK inhibitor, 5-10 mg twice daily. RNA, once extracted, was reverse transcribed into cDNA for use as the sequencing template. Repertoires were generated with immunoSEQ multiplex PCR, while TCRdb's copy carries only in-frame clones and drops some. The sample contains 200,000 to 250,000 clones, approximately 38% of which appear only once. Here the sequenced sample was CD4+ T cells sorted from blood, taken at roughly week 30, from a patient treated with tofacitinib. Every receptor here comes from a human donor with alopecia areata.

This clone has only one observation. The chain is built from TRBV11-2 and TRBJ2-3; D is perhaps TRBD1 or TRBD2 (5 bases each). The CDR3 extends over 17 amino acids. The germline gives CDR1 SGHAT, CDR2 FQNNGV. V lost 2 bases to trimming and J lost 2 bases, with 17 bases between them. The CDR3 spells CASSLKIGTPDTDTQYF. Written as DNA, the CDR3 is TGTGCCAGCAGCTTAAAGATAGGGACCCCGGACACAGATACGCAGTATTTT. The whole variable domain, remainder taken from reference TRBV11-2 and TRBJ2-3, is EAGVAQSPRYKIIEKRQSVAFWCNPISGHATLYWYQQILGQGPKLLIQFQNNGVVDDSQLPKDRFSAERLKGVDSTLKIQPAKLEDSAVYLCASSLKIGTPDTDTQYFGPGTRLTVL.

In regard to this clone: At the DNA level, this CDR3 is encoded by other sequences in the same sample as well. The rearrangement uses TRBV15 and TRBJ1-2; 7 nucleotides line up with TRBD1. V dropped 1 base and J dropped 2; count of bases not matched to a gene: 1. Germline assignment: CDR1 LNHNV and CDR2 YYDKDF (reference sequence). CDR3 length equals 14 residues. The CDR3 coding sequence is TGTGCCACCAGCAGAGGACAGGGCAACTATGGCTACACCTTC. Its protein product is CATSRGQGNYGYTF. Full variable domain (remainder filled in from reference TRBV15 and TRBJ1-2): DAMVIQNPRYQVTQFGKPVTLSCSQTLNHNVMYWYQQKSSQAPKLLFHYYDKDFNNEADTPDNFQSRRPNTSFCFLDIRSPGLGDTAMYLCATSRGQGNYGYTFGSGTRLTVV.

This clone was seen a handful of times. V gene TRBV2 combines with J gene TRBJ1-5, with D unresolved. Germline values: CDR1 SNHLY, CDR2 FYNNEI. This CDR3 has 13 amino acids. V lost 4 bases to trimming and J lost 5 bases, with 9 bases between them. The CDR3 DNA sequence: TGTGCCAGCAGTGGATCAAGGGATCAGCCCCAGCATTTT. Protein: CASSGSRDQPQHF. The full variable domain, its missing parts supplied by reference TRBV2 and TRBJ1-5, is EPEVTQTPSHQVTQMGQEVILRCVPISNHLYFYWYRQILGQKVEFLVSFYNNEISEKSEIFDDQFSVERPDGSNFTLKIRSTKLEDSAMYFCASSGSRDQPQHFGDGTRLSIL.

This clone turned up a few times. This chain joins TRBV18 and TRBJ1-5; D gene ambiguous. Trimming took 3 bases from V and 0 from J, leaving 3 bases between them. Germline-derived CDR1 and CDR2 are KGHSH and LQKENI. The CDR3 consists of 13 residues. Here the CDR3 DNA reads TGTGCCAGCTCACCTTATAGCAATCAGCCCCAGCATTTT. The encoded protein is CASSPYSNQPQHF.

This clone was found a few times. This chain connects TRBV30 to TRBJ2-2; D ambiguous. The V end was cut by 0 bases, the J end by 5 bases, with 10 bases between. Germline CDR1 is GTSNPN and CDR2 is SVGIG (reference sequence). The CDR3 is 14 amino acids. The CDR3 coding sequence is TGTGCCTGGAGTGTATTCACAAGAACCGGGGAGCTGTTTTTT. Translating it yields CAWSVFTRTGELFF. The variable domain in full, completed from reference TRBV30 and TRBJ2-2, reads SQTIHQWPATLVQPVGSPLSLECTVEGTSNPNLYWYRQAAGRGLQLLFYSVGIGQISSEVPQNLSASRPQDRQFILSSKKLLLSDSGFYLCAWSVFTRTGELFFGEGSRLTVL.

The V and J genes are TRBV7-9 and TRBJ2-7; TRBD1 aligns across 8 bases. The CDR3 consists of 14 residues. V lost 5 bases, J lost 4 bases, and 7 bases stayed unmatched. From germline, CDR1 is SEHNR and CDR2 FQNEAQ (reference sequence). The CDR3 nucleotides are TGTGCCAGCAGCCTCGGGACAGGTTGGTACGAGCAGTACTTC. It yields the protein CASSLGTGWYEQYF. The variable domain in full, with the rest retrieved from reference TRBV7-9 and TRBJ2-7, is DTGVSQNPRHKITKRGQNVTFRCDPISEHNRLYWYRQTLGQGPEFLTYFQNEAQLEKSRLLSDRFSAERPKGSFSTLEIQRTEQGDSAMYLCASSLGTGWYEQYFGPGTRLTVT.

The V and J genes are TRBV29-1 and TRBJ1-5; D not certain. The ends were cut back, 4 bases at V and 7 bases at J, with 14 bases in the middle. CDR3 length equals 13 residues. Germline lookup yields CDR1 SQVTM and CDR2 ANQGSEA. In nucleotides, the CDR3 is TGCAGCGTTGGCGACGGGGTGGGCCAGCCCCAGCATTTT. It encodes CSVGDGVGQPQHF.

The CDR3: CAWSRWELPYEQYF. The CDR3 nucleotides are TGTGCCTGGAGTAGGTGGGAGCTCCCCTACGAGCAGTACTTC. The chain is built from TRBV30 and TRBJ2-7, with D perhaps matching TRBD2 (5 bases). The CDR3 consists of 14 residues. Trimming pared 2 bases from V and 2 bases from J, leaving 13 bases between. Germline V gene lookup returns CDR1 GTSNPN and CDR2 SVGIG (reference sequence).

The chain links TRBV5-6 to TRBJ2-4; D may be TRBD1 (6 bases). This CDR3 contains 14 residues. Germline CDR1 is SGHDT and CDR2 is YYEEEE. V lost 6 bases, J lost 8 bases, and 18 bases lay in between. Written as DNA, the CDR3 is TGTGCCAGCAACACTATTGGGACATCTGACATTCAGTACTTC. Translated: CASNTIGTSDIQYF.

The J gene is TRBJ1-1, the V gene TRBV7-9, with 7 bases lining up with TRBD1. The trim removed 5 bases at V and 3 bases at J, leaving 6 bases unmatched. Looked up from germline, CDR1 is SEHNR and CDR2 is FQNEAQ (reference sequence). The CDR3 sequence is 14 residues long. CDR3 DNA: TGTGCCAGCAGCCCGACAGGGAGTGACACTGAAGCTTTCTTT. This translates into CASSPTGSDTEAFF.

This clone was detected many times. The V and J genes are TRBV6-6 and TRBJ2-2; TRBD1 matches 8 bases. The germline gives CDR1 MNHNY, CDR2 SVGAGI (reference sequence). With 8 bases clipped from V and 7 bases from J, the junction kept 9 bases outside the gene matches. The CDR3 consists of 14 residues. CDR3 sequence (DNA): TGTGCCAGCGGCCCAGGGGGCGTTGGCGGGGAGCTGTTTTTT. This translates into CASGPGGVGGELFF.

The V gene is TRBV30, the J gene TRBJ1-1; TRBD1 matches at 9 bases. Germline CDR1 is GTSNPN and CDR2 is SVGIG (reference sequence). Trimming removed 8 bases from V and 1 base from J; junction bases left unmatched: 5. There are 13 residues in the CDR3. The CDR3 region is CARTGGGNTEAFF. The CDR3 DNA follows: TGTGCCCGAACAGGGGGCGGGAACACTGAAGCTTTCTTT.

This clone came up many times. This chain links TRBV4-1 with TRBJ2-7; unclear D gene. The CDR3 has 14 residues. V lost 1 base, J lost 1 base, and 8 bases lay in between. Germline V lookup: CDR1 MGHRA, CDR2 YSYEKL. CDR3 nucleotides: TGCGCCAGCAGCCAAGTCCCAGAATCCTACGAGCAGTACTTC. This translates into CASSQVPESYEQYF.

This clone showed up just once. CDR3 sequence: CASSLGLAGTNEQYF. The CDR3 nucleotides read TGTGCCAGCAGCTTGGGACTAGCGGGGACCAACGAGCAGTACTTC. J is TRBJ2-7 and V is TRBV5-4, with 11 bases aligning to TRBD2. The CDR3 extends over 15 amino acids. Germline CDR1 SGHNT, CDR2 YYREEE (reference sequence). The junction had 4 bases not matched to a gene; V was cut back by 0 bases and J by 5 bases.